This T cell receptor beta chain was sequenced in a study of blood T cell repertoires in COVID-19. Turning to the study itself: Samples representing acute and convalescent COVID-19 were sourced from the United States, Italy and Spain.

Assay: immunoSEQ multiplex PCR; the TCRdb copy retains only in-frame clones and omits some. This table has about 190,000 clones, approximately 90% appearing once. After removal of 0 bases from V and 4 bases from J, the junction contained 12 bases not matched to a gene. Germline V gives CDR1 MGHRA, CDR2 YSYEKL. This CDR3 comprises 17 residues. This clone was detected once. Sequences were obtained from peripheral blood. The receptor was derived from a man between 50 and 59 years old with acute or convalescent COVID-19. The rearrangement joins TRBV4-1 to TRBJ2-7, with 7 bases lining up with TRBD2. The CDR3 loop reads CASSQDGAGPVGYEQYF. Written as DNA, the CDR3 is TGCGCCAGCAGCCAAGATGGAGCGGGACCGGTGGGGTACGAGCAGTACTTC.